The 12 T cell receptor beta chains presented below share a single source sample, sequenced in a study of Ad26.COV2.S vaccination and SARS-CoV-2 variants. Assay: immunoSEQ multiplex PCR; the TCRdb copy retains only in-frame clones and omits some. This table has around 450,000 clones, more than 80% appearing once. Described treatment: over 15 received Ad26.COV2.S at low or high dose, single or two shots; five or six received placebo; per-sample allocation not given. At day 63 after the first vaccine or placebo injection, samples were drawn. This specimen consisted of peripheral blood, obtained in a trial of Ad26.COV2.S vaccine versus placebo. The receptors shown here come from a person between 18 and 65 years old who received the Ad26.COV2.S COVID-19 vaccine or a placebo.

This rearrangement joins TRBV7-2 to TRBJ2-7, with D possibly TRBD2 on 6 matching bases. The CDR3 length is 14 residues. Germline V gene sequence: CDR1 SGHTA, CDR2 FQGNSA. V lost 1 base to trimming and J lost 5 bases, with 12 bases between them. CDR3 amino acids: CASSLVGGNNEQYF. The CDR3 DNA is TGTGCCAGCAGCTTAGTCGGCGGGAACAACGAGCAGTACTTC. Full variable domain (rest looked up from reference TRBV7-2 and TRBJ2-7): GAGVSQSPSNKVTEKGKDVELRCDPISGHTALYWYRQSLGQGLEFLIYFQGNSAPDKSGLPSDRFSAERTGGSVSTLTIQRTQQEDSAVYLCASSLVGGNNEQYFGPGTRLTVT.

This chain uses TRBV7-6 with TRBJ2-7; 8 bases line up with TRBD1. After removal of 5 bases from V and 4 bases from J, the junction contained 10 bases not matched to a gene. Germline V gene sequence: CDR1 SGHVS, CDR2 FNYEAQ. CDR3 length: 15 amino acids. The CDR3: CASSPGQGAFYEQYF. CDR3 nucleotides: TGTGCCAGCAGCCCCGGGCAGGGGGCATTTTACGAGCAGTACTTC.

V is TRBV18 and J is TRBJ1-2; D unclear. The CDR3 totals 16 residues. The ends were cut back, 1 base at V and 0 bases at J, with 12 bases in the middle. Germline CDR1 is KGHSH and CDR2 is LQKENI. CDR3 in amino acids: CASSPRQTAANYGYTF. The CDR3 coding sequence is TGTGCCAGCTCACCACGCCAAACAGCGGCTAACTATGGCTACACCTTC.

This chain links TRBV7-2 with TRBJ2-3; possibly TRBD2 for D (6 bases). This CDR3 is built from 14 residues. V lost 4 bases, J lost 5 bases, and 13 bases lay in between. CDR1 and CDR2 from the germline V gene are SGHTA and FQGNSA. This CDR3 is CASSSSREQDTQYF. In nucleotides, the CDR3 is TGTGCCAGCAGCTCTAGTCGGGAGCAAGATACGCAGTATTTT.

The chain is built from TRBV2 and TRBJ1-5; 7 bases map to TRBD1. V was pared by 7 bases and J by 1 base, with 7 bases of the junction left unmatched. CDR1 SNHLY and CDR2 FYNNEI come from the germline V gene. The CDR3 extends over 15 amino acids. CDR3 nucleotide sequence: TGTGCCAGCACCGAAGGGGGCGGAAGCAATCAGCCCCAGCATTTT. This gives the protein CASTEGGGSNQPQHF.

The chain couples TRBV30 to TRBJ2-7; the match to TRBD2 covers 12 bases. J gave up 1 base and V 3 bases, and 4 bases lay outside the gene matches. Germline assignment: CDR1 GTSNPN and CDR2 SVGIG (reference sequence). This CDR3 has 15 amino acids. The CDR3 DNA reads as TGTGCCTGGAGGGCTAGCGGGAGGGGGTCCTACGAGCAGTACTTC. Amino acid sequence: CAWRASGRGSYEQYF. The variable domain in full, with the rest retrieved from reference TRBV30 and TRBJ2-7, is SQTIHQWPATLVQPVGSPLSLECTVEGTSNPNLYWYRQAAGRGLQLLFYSVGIGQISSEVPQNLSASRPQDRQFILSSKKLLLSDSGFYLCAWRASGRGSYEQYFGPGTRLTVT.

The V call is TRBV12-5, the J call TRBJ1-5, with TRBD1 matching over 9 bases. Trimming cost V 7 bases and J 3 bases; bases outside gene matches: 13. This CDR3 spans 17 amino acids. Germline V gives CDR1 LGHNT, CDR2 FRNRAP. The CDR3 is CASAPDRGKPANQPQHF. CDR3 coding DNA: TGTGCTAGTGCCCCGGACAGGGGAAAACCTGCCAATCAGCCCCAGCATTTT.

CDR3 in DNA: TGCGCCAGCAGCCCCCGGGGAGGGAGCTCCTACGAGCAGTACTTC. Translated, it gives CASSPRGGSSYEQYF. The chain carries TRBV4-1 and TRBJ2-7; 7 bases line up with TRBD2. Germline-derived CDR1 and CDR2 are MGHRA and YSYEKL. V dropped 4 bases and J dropped 0; count of bases not matched to a gene: 6. The CDR3 has 15 residues.

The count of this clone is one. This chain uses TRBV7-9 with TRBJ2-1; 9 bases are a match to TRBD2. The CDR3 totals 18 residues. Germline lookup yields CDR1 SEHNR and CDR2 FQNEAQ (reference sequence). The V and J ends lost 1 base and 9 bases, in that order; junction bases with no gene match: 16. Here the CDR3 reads CASSLGSQREVAMIEQFF. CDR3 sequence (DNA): TGTGCCAGCAGCTTAGGCTCCCAGCGGGAGGTCGCAATGATTGAGCAGTTCTTC. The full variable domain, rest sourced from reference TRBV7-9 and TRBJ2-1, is DTGVSQNPRHKITKRGQNVTFRCDPISEHNRLYWYRQTLGQGPEFLTYFQNEAQLEKSRLLSDRFSAERPKGSFSTLEIQRTEQGDSAMYLCASSLGSQREVAMIEQFFGPGTRLTVL.

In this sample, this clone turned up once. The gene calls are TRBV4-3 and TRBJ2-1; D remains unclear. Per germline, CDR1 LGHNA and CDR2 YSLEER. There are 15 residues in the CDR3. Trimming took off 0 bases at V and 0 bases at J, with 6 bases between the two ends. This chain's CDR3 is CASSQDYGSYNEQFF. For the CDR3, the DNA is TGCGCCAGCAGCCAAGACTACGGCTCCTACAATGAGCAGTTCTTC.

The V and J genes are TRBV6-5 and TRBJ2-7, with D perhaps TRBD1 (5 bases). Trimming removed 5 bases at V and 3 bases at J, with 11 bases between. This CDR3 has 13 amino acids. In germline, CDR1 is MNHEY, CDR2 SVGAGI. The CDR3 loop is CASSRQMNYEQYF. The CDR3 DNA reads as TGTGCCAGCAGTCGACAGATGAACTACGAGCAGTACTTC.

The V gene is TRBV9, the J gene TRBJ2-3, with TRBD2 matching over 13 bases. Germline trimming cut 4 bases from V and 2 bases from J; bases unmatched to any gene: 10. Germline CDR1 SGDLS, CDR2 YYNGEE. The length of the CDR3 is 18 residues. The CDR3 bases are TGTGCCAGCAGCACCTCCCTGGGACTAGCGGGACTCACAGATACGCAGTATTTT. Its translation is CASSTSLGLAGLTDTQYF.